The clone carrying this T cell receptor beta chain was observed once. Repertoires were generated with immunoSEQ multiplex PCR, while TCRdb's copy carries only in-frame clones and drops some. The repertoire consists of 50,000 to 60,000 clones, with 90% occurring once and the leading ten covering roughly 2.1%. The sample originates from a study of T cell changes during pregnancy in multiple sclerosis. Germline V gives CDR1 MGHRA, CDR2 YSYEKL. The ends lost 3 bases at V and 5 bases at J; junction bases unmatched: 8. There are 15 residues in the CDR3. The rearrangement uses TRBV4-1 and TRBJ1-1; TRBD1 agrees at 8 bases. This clonotype was sampled from a female donor in good health, enrolled as a control in a pregnancy study. The sequenced sample was peripheral blood, obtained in the first trimester of pregnancy. The CDR3 region is CASSQSFRGRTEAFF. DNA of the CDR3: TGCGCCAGCAGCCAGTCGTTCAGGGGGCGGACTGAAGCTTTCTTT.